These 22 T cell receptor beta chains originate from one sample sequenced in a study of blood T cell repertoires in COVID-19. Clones were sequenced by immunoSEQ multiplex PCR, and TCRdb holds only the in-frame ones, with some missing. The sample includes over 300,000 clones, over 75% of them seen just once. Sequenced: PBMCs or T cells enriched from blood (not recorded which). All receptors come from a woman aged 30 to 39 with acute COVID-19.

This chain uses TRBV7-3 with TRBJ2-7, with TRBD2 identical over 7 bases. The CDR3 covers 15 residues. CDR1 and CDR2 (germline): SGHTA, FQGTGA. After removal of 1 base from V and 4 bases from J, the junction contained 7 bases not matched to a gene. DNA for the CDR3: TGTGCCAGCAGCTTAAAGGCGGGACTACCATACGAGCAGTACTTC. Its protein is CASSLKAGLPYEQYF.

A single count supports this clone. This chain links TRBV7-2 with TRBJ1-2; D perhaps matches TRBD1 (6 bases). CDR1 is SGHTA and CDR2 is FQGNSA in the germline V gene. The germline V and J ends were trimmed by 1 base and 4 bases, with 13 bases remaining between them. The CDR3 is 15 amino acids. This CDR3 is CASSLVTGPAYGYTF. CDR3 in DNA: TGTGCCAGCAGCTTAGTGACAGGCCCTGCCTATGGCTACACCTTC.

The J gene is TRBJ1-4, the V gene TRBV30, with 11 bases fitting TRBD1. There are 14 residues in the CDR3. Germline-derived CDR1 and CDR2 are GTSNPN and SVGIG (reference sequence). Trimming at V came to 5 bases and at J to 6 bases, leaving 5 bases not matched to a gene. The CDR3 reads CAWARDRGDEKLFF. The CDR3, as DNA: TGTGCCTGGGCCAGGGACAGGGGGGATGAAAAACTGTTTTTT.

V is TRBV18 and J is TRBJ2-2, with D perhaps TRBD1 (6 bases). This CDR3 has 15 amino acids. Germline assignment: CDR1 KGHSH and CDR2 LQKENI. Trimming took 4 bases from V and 7 from J, leaving 16 bases between them. For the CDR3, the DNA is TGTGCCAGCTCACTTTACAGGGATGTCGGCGGGGAGCTGTTTTTT. Translation gives CASSLYRDVGGELFF.

The CDR3 is CASRVGGRDRGTGELFF. The CDR3 DNA reads TGTGCCAGCAGGGTTGGGGGCAGGGACAGGGGCACCGGGGAGCTGTTTTTT. The chain carries TRBV5-6 and TRBJ2-2, with TRBD1 matching over 10 bases. J was trimmed by 4 bases and V by 5 bases; bases with no gene match: 11. CDR1 and CDR2 (germline): SGHDT, YYEEEE. The CDR3 is 17 amino acids.

This clone was seen a single time. This chain joins TRBV12-3 or TRBV12-4 and TRBJ2-2; D may be TRBD2 (5 bases). Trimming left V 1 base short and J 6 bases short, with 6 bases between. The CDR3 runs 13 residues. The CDR3 reads CASSLGGSGELFF. The CDR3 nucleotides are TGTGCCAGCAGTTTAGGAGGGTCCGGGGAGCTGTTTTTT.

J is TRBJ1-5 and V is TRBV2, with D uncertain. The CDR3 has 14 amino acids. Deletions cut 7 bases from V and 3 bases from J, with 13 bases between. From germline, CDR1 is SNHLY and CDR2 FYNNEI. CDR3 nucleotide sequence: TGTGCCAGCATGTTCGGCCAGGCCAATCAGCCCCAGCATTTT. Residues: CASMFGQANQPQHF.

The CDR3 DNA follows: TGCGCCAGCAGCCAAACAGGGATCGTGCTCGGGGAGCTGTTTTTT. This codes for CASSQTGIVLGELFF. The rearrangement links TRBV4-1 to TRBJ2-2; maybe TRBD1 (6 bases). Looked up from germline, CDR1 is MGHRA and CDR2 is YSYEKL. V was cut by 2 bases and J by 7 bases, with 14 bases left in between. The CDR3 sequence is 15 residues long.

This clone was observed a single time. V is TRBV9 and J is TRBJ2-2, with D unclear. This CDR3 spans 16 amino acids. Germline V gene sequence: CDR1 SGDLS, CDR2 YYNGEE. Trimming removed 2 bases at V and 2 bases at J, with 13 bases between. Here the CDR3 reads CASSVSWAPNTGELFF. The CDR3 DNA is TGTGCCAGCAGCGTCTCATGGGCCCCAAACACCGGGGAGCTGTTTTTT.

On this clone itself: At the DNA level, this CDR3 is encoded by other sequences in the same sample as well. The chain has TRBV3-1 (or the pseudogene TRBV3-2) and TRBJ1-5; 8 positions agree with TRBD1. The CDR3 runs to 13 residues. Trimming at V came to 4 bases and at J to 5 bases, leaving 1 base not matched to a gene. Germline CDR1 reads LGHDT; CDR2 reads YNNKEL (reference sequence). The CDR3: CASSPDRDQPQHF. In nucleotides, the CDR3 is TGTGCCAGCAGCCCGGACAGGGATCAGCCCCAGCATTTT.

This clone was observed at least ten times. V and J are TRBV5-5 and TRBJ1-2; 9 bases agree with TRBD1. V lost 4 bases, J lost 8 bases, and 6 bases stayed unmatched. Germline V gene data show CDR1 as SGHKS and CDR2 as YYEKEE (reference sequence). The CDR3 is 13 residues long. Here the CDR3 reads CASSVDRGVGYTF. The CDR3 nucleotides are TGTGCCAGCAGCGTGGACAGGGGAGTAGGCTACACCTTC.

This rearrangement joins TRBV18 to TRBJ2-7; 7 bases match TRBD1. The V gene's germline CDR1 is KGHSH and CDR2 LQKENI. CDR3 size: 14 residues. V gave up 6 bases and J gave up 0 bases; unmatched junction bases: 5. The CDR3 bases are TGTGCCAGCTCGGGACAGAAGAACTCCTACGAGCAGTACTTC. Translating gives CASSGQKNSYEQYF.

V usage is TRBV5-6 and J usage is TRBJ2-6; D possibly corresponds to TRBD2 (6 bases). Germline CDR1 and CDR2: SGHDT and YYEEEE. V lost 2 bases, J lost 2 bases, and 8 bases lay in between. The CDR3 runs to 15 residues. The CDR3 reads CASSFGGAGANVLTF. CDR3 coding DNA: TGTGCCAGCAGCTTCGGAGGGGCTGGGGCCAACGTCCTGACTTTC. The variable domain in full, completed from reference TRBV5-6 and TRBJ2-6, reads DAGVTQSPTHLIKTRGQQVTLRCSPKSGHDTVSWYQQALGQGPQFIFQYYEEEERQRGNFPDRFSGHQFPNYSSELNVNALLLGDSALYLCASSFGGAGANVLTFGAGSRLTVL.

This chain connects TRBV14 to TRBJ1-2; 7 bases fit TRBD1. Germline-derived CDR1 and CDR2 are SGHDN and FVKESK. V shed 1 base, J shed 3 bases, and the junction held 14 bases outside the gene matches. The CDR3 contains 18 residues. CDR3 sequence: CASSQVMTPGQIYYGYTF. CDR3 sequence (DNA): TGTGCCAGCAGCCAAGTGATGACACCGGGACAGATCTACTATGGCTACACCTTC.

V usage is TRBV10-1 and J usage is TRBJ2-3; 11 bases align to TRBD1. J was trimmed by 2 bases and V by 2 bases; bases with no gene match: 9. CDR1 WNHNN and CDR2 SYGVQD come from the germline V gene (reference sequence). This CDR3 has 18 amino acids. CDR3 sequence (DNA): TGCGCCAGCAGTGAGGGACCGGGACAGGGGGAGAACACAGATACGCAGTATTTT. Its translation is CASSEGPGQGENTDTQYF.

The chain carries TRBV5-6 and TRBJ1-6; 7 positions match TRBD1. Germline CDR1 reads SGHDT; CDR2 reads YYEEEE. CDR3 size: 19 residues. With 1 base clipped from V and 3 bases from J, the junction kept 13 bases outside the gene matches. For the CDR3, the DNA is TGTGCCAGCAGCTTGACTTCCTTAGGGGACAGCAACTATAATTCACCCCTCCACTTT. Translating gives CASSLTSLGDSNYNSPLHF.

The sample holds a few counts of this clone. V and J are TRBV19 and TRBJ1-2, with a possible D match to TRBD1 (5 bases). Germline CDR1 LNHDA, CDR2 SQIVND (reference sequence). This CDR3 spans 13 amino acids. Trimming took off 7 bases at V and 2 bases at J, with 11 bases between the two ends. The CDR3 region is CASTPQENYGYTF. The CDR3 nucleotides read TGTGCCAGTACACCACAGGAAAACTATGGCTACACCTTC. Looking up the rest from reference TRBV19 and TRBJ1-2 gives the full variable domain: DGGITQSPKYLFRKEGQNVTLSCEQNLNHDAMYWYRQDPGQGLRLIYYSQIVNDFQKGDIAEGYSVSREKKESFPLTVTSAQKNPTAFYLCASTPQENYGYTFGSGTRLTVV.

This clone was counted a few times. This chain connects TRBV10-1 to TRBJ2-2; the D gene is possibly TRBD2 (5 bases). This CDR3 has 14 residues. V lost 6 bases, J lost 7 bases, and 15 bases lay in between. CDR1 is WNHNN, CDR2 SYGVQD, per germline (reference sequence). The CDR3 loop is CASRSGKEIGELFF. CDR3 sequence (DNA): TGCGCCAGCAGGTCGGGGAAAGAGATCGGGGAGCTGTTTTTT.

The chain joins TRBV25-1 to TRBJ1-1, with 7 nucleotides matching TRBD1. From germline, CDR1 is MGHDK and CDR2 SYGVNS. V lost 0 bases, J lost 0 bases, and 1 base stayed unmatched. The CDR3 runs to 15 residues. The CDR3 reads CASSEYRGMNTEAFF. In nucleotides, the CDR3 is TGTGCCAGCAGTGAATACAGGGGGATGAACACTGAAGCTTTCTTT.

The chain has TRBV14 and TRBJ1-4; 9 bases are a match to TRBD1. Germline assignment: CDR1 SGHDN and CDR2 FVKESK. The CDR3 sequence is 15 residues long. J gave up 8 bases and V 4 bases, and 8 bases lay outside the gene matches. Here the CDR3 DNA reads TGTGCCAGCAGCCCCCCCGCGACAGGGGGAGAAAAACTGTTTTTT. Its protein product is CASSPPATGGEKLFF.

This clone was observed a handful of times. The CDR3 reads CASRKQLGGNQPQHF. DNA for the CDR3: TGTGCCAGCAGAAAACAGCTCGGGGGCAATCAGCCCCAGCATTTT. The chain employs TRBV27 and TRBJ1-5; D is undetermined. This CDR3 comprises 15 residues. Germline V CDR1 and CDR2: MNHEY, SMNVEV (reference sequence). Trimming pared 6 bases from V and 2 bases from J, leaving 14 bases between.

This clone was counted only a few times. The chain combines TRBV2 with TRBJ2-7, with D tentatively TRBD1 (6 bases). The CDR3 runs 13 residues. CDR1 and CDR2 (germline): SNHLY, FYNNEI. V lost 10 bases, J lost 0 bases, and 13 bases lay in between. In nucleotides, the CDR3 is TGTGCCACCCTCCGGGACACCTCCTACGAGCAGTACTTC. As protein: CATLRDTSYEQYF.